Listed here are 23 T cell receptor beta chains from one sample, sequenced in a study of cytomegalovirus exposure and HLA in healthy donors. Some clones are missing from TCRdb's copy, which holds only in-frame ones; the method was immunoSEQ multiplex PCR. The table records 100,000 to 150,000 clones, 89% of them present only once. Sequenced material: PBMCs. These receptors were taken from a woman aged 18-29 years in good health and CMV-seronegative.

This chain connects TRBV7-6 to TRBJ2-2, with 15 positions matching TRBD2. The V gene end was trimmed by 3 bases and the J gene end by 3 bases; junction bases not matched to a gene: 5. CDR3 length equals 18 residues. Per the germline V gene, CDR1 is SGHVS and CDR2 is FNYEAQ. CDR3 sequence reads: CASSFGLAGGPDTGELFF. The CDR3 DNA reads as TGTGCCAGCAGCTTTGGACTAGCGGGAGGGCCGGACACCGGGGAGCTGTTTTTT.

The chain joins TRBV19 to TRBJ1-2; a possible D gene is TRBD1 (6 bases). The CDR3 contains 15 residues. Germline V gene data show CDR1 as LNHDA and CDR2 as SQIVND (reference sequence). The V end lost 1 base, the J end lost 4 bases, and 13 bases lay between the germline ends. The CDR3 region is CASSIGTGMGYGYTF. CDR3 in DNA: TGTGCCAGTAGTATAGGCACAGGGATGGGCTATGGCTACACCTTC.

V and J are TRBV18 and TRBJ2-7; the D gene is possibly TRBD1 (5 bases). CDR3 length equals 14 residues. V was shortened by 2 bases and J by 0 bases, with 8 bases between the two germline ends. Germline CDR1 is KGHSH and CDR2 is LQKENI. CDR3 DNA sequence: TGTGCCAGCTCACCATCTAGGGGCTCCTACGAGCAGTACTTC. Its translation: CASSPSRGSYEQYF.

J is TRBJ2-5 and V is TRBV6-5; 10 nucleotides agree with TRBD1. There are 14 residues in the CDR3. Germline values: CDR1 MNHEY, CDR2 SVGAGI. Trimming at V came to 4 bases and at J to 4 bases, leaving 3 bases not matched to a gene. CDR3 sequence reads: CASSSGTGVETQYF. The CDR3 DNA follows: TGTGCCAGCAGTTCCGGGACAGGGGTAGAGACCCAGTACTTC.

V usage is TRBV28 and J usage is TRBJ1-6; D gene unclear. Per the germline V gene, CDR1 is MDHEN and CDR2 is SYDVKM. Trimming pared 2 bases from V and 7 bases from J, leaving 12 bases between. The length of the CDR3 is 15 residues. CDR3 residues: CASSLRQAGNSPLHF. The CDR3 coding sequence is TGTGCCAGCAGTTTACGGCAGGCTGGCAATTCACCCCTCCACTTT.

This clone came up a few times. CDR3 residues: CASSETTGGNGPQHF. In DNA, the CDR3 is TGTGCCAGCAGTGAAACGACAGGGGGTAATGGTCCCCAGCATTTT. This chain uses TRBV6-1 with TRBJ1-5, with 9 nucleotides matching TRBD1. With 2 bases clipped from V and 10 bases from J, the junction kept 9 bases outside the gene matches. CDR1 and CDR2 (germline): MNHNS, SASEGT. CDR3 length equals 15 residues.

The chain links TRBV10-3 to TRBJ2-5, with 13 positions matching TRBD2. Germline V lookup: CDR1 ENHRY, CDR2 SYGVKD. V shed 2 bases, J shed 0 bases, and the junction held 6 bases outside the gene matches. The CDR3 extends over 18 amino acids. The CDR3 bases are TGTGCCATCAGTGAGCCCGGACTAGCGGGGGAGTACCAAGAGACCCAGTACTTC. As protein: CAISEPGLAGEYQETQYF.

This clone was picked up one time. This rearrangement joins TRBV9 to TRBJ2-1; 11 bases map to TRBD2. In germline, CDR1 is SGDLS, CDR2 YYNGEE. This CDR3 is 18 amino acids long. The trim removed 1 base at V and 0 bases at J, leaving 6 bases unmatched. The CDR3 DNA is TGTGCCAGCAGCGTAACTACTAGCGGGGGCCCCTCCTACAATGAGCAGTTCTTC. Translating gives CASSVTTSGGPSYNEQFF.

Here the CDR3 reads CASSLTGTGVLEETQYF. The CDR3 DNA reads TGTGCCAGCAGCTTAACCGGGACAGGGGTTCTCGAAGAGACCCAGTACTTC. V and J are TRBV11-3 and TRBJ2-5; 10 bases are shared with TRBD1. The CDR3 sequence is 17 residues long. The J segment lost 3 bases and the V segment lost 2 bases, leaving 9 bases of the junction unmatched. Germline CDR1 is SGHNT and CDR2 is YENEEA.

CDR3 amino acids: CASSSGIKETQYF. CDR3 nucleotides: TGTGCCAGCAGCTCCGGGATAAAAGAGACCCAGTACTTC. The chain employs TRBV7-9 and TRBJ2-5; D possibly corresponds to TRBD2 (5 bases). This CDR3 region has 13 residues. V was cut by 4 bases and J by 3 bases, with 9 bases left in between. Germline V gives CDR1 SEHNR, CDR2 FQNEAQ (reference sequence).

This clone was detected once. The CDR3 nucleotides read TGTGCCAGCTCACCTGAAGGACTAGCGGGTCTCGAGCAGTTCTTC. Translation: CASSPEGLAGLEQFF. The chain couples TRBV18 to TRBJ2-1; 11 bases match TRBD2. The ends lost 3 bases at V and 10 bases at J; junction bases unmatched: 8. The germline gives CDR1 KGHSH, CDR2 LQKENI. The length of the CDR3 is 15 residues. Combining the CDR3 with reference TRBV18 and TRBJ2-1 gives the whole variable domain NAGVMQNPRHLVRRRGQEARLRCSPMKGHSHVYWYRQLPEEGLKFMVYLQKENIIDESGMPKERFSAEFPKEGPSILRIQQVVRGDSAAYFCASSPEGLAGLEQFFGPGTRLTVL.

The chain links TRBV12-5 to TRBJ2-3; 8 nucleotides align to TRBD2. Trimming removed 1 base from V and 2 bases from J; junction bases left unmatched: 2. This CDR3 is 15 amino acids long. Germline lookup yields CDR1 LGHNT and CDR2 FRNRAP. The CDR3 protein is CASGLGTSPTDTQYF. CDR3 sequence (DNA): TGTGCTAGTGGTTTGGGGACTAGCCCCACAGATACGCAGTATTTT.

The chain links TRBV5-1 to TRBJ1-2, with 9 nucleotides matching TRBD1. Losses at the gene ends were 2 bases for V and 4 bases for J; bases not matched to a gene: 6. Germline CDR1 SGHRS, CDR2 YFSETQ. This CDR3 has 15 residues. DNA of the CDR3: TGCGCCAGCAGCTTACCCGGGACAGGGATCTATGGCTACACCTTC. Its protein is CASSLPGTGIYGYTF. The full variable domain, its missing parts supplied by reference TRBV5-1 and TRBJ1-2, is KAGVTQTPRYLIKTRGQQVTLSCSPISGHRSVSWYQQTPGQGLQFLFEYFSETQRNKGNFPGRFSGRQFSNSRSEMNVSTLELGDSALYLCASSLPGTGIYGYTFGSGTRLTVV.

This clone was seen a single time. The chain is built from TRBV18 and TRBJ2-5; D is unclear. Deletions cut 3 bases from V and 4 bases from J, with 12 bases between. This CDR3 spans 14 amino acids. Germline-derived CDR1 and CDR2 are KGHSH and LQKENI. In DNA, the CDR3 is TGTGCCAGCTCACCTACTGGGCTCCGAGAGACCCAGTACTTC. It specifies CASSPTGLRETQYF.

The V and J genes are TRBV5-4 and TRBJ2-3, with 10 bases identical to TRBD1. V lost 4 bases, J lost 4 bases, and 6 bases stayed unmatched. This CDR3 region has 15 residues. Germline V gene data show CDR1 as SGHNT and CDR2 as YYREEE (reference sequence). The DNA of the CDR3 is TGTGCCAGCAGCCCTCAGACAGGGGGCCCAGATACGCAGTATTTT. Amino acid sequence: CASSPQTGGPDTQYF.

The V and J genes are TRBV7-2 and TRBJ2-5; 7 bases line up with TRBD2. CDR1 is SGHTA, CDR2 FQGNSA, per germline. The CDR3 runs 15 residues. Losses at the gene ends were 0 bases for V and 5 bases for J; bases not matched to a gene: 6. The CDR3 nucleotides are TGTGCCAGCAGCTTAGCGGGAGGGCCCTGGGAGACCCAGTACTTC. Amino acids: CASSLAGGPWETQYF.

The V and J genes are TRBV7-7 and TRBJ1-1; D remains ambiguous. Germline V gives CDR1 SSHAT, CDR2 FNYEAQ (reference sequence). V was trimmed by 1 base and J by 2 bases, leaving 5 bases between them. The CDR3 runs to 13 residues. The CDR3 region is CASSLVRNTEAFF. The CDR3 DNA follows: TGTGCCAGCAGCTTAGTGCGCAACACTGAAGCTTTCTTT.

This clone was counted a single time. The chain links TRBV28 to TRBJ2-1; D is undetermined. The CDR3 runs to 16 residues. Trimming stripped 5 bases from V and 0 bases from J, with 14 bases between. From germline, CDR1 is MDHEN and CDR2 SYDVKM. In DNA, the CDR3 is TGTGCCAGCAGTCTGACTCCACCGAGCTCCTACAATGAGCAGTTCTTC. This encodes CASSLTPPSSYNEQFF.

The genes are TRBV28 and TRBJ2-7; 9 bases are a match to TRBD1. The CDR3 has 13 residues. Germline V gene sequence: CDR1 MDHEN, CDR2 SYDVKM. The junction had 7 bases not matched to a gene; V was cut back by 10 bases and J by 3 bases. CDR3 sequence (DNA): TGTGCCACCGGACAGGGGCGATACTACGAGCAGTACGTC. Its protein is CATGQGRYYEQYV.

V gene TRBV5-6 combines with J gene TRBJ2-5, with TRBD1 matching 9 bases. Germline loops: CDR1 SGHDT, CDR2 YYEEEE. This CDR3 spans 14 amino acids. The V gene end was trimmed by 4 bases and the J gene end by 5 bases; junction bases not matched to a gene: 6. The CDR3 bases are TGTGCCAGCAGCCCGGGACAGGGCATCGAGACCCAGTACTTC. Translating it yields CASSPGQGIETQYF.

The rearrangement uses TRBV9 and TRBJ2-7; D is perhaps TRBD1 (5 bases). The CDR3 is 15 amino acids. Germline CDR1 and CDR2: SGDLS and YYNGEE. Trimming shortened V by 0 bases and J by 0 bases, and 10 bases separated the two germline ends. CDR3 residues: CASSVGLDSSYEQYF. In DNA, the CDR3 is TGTGCCAGCAGCGTAGGACTTGACAGCTCCTACGAGCAGTACTTC.

This chain connects TRBV7-2 to TRBJ1-5; D unclear. V was clipped by 1 base and J by 0 bases, with 7 bases between them. Germline lookup yields CDR1 SGHTA and CDR2 FQGNSA. There are 15 residues in the CDR3. The chain's CDR3 is CASSLVSDSNQPQHF. The DNA for the CDR3 is TGTGCCAGCAGCTTAGTTTCAGATAGCAATCAGCCCCAGCATTTT.

V is TRBV13 and J is TRBJ2-7; D gene uncertain. V was shortened by 4 bases and J by 1 base, with 8 bases between the two germline ends. Germline CDR1 reads PRHDT; CDR2 reads FYEKMQ (reference sequence). This CDR3 is built from 13 residues. The CDR3 DNA follows: TGTGCCAGCAGCTCGGGTTTATCCTACGAGCAGTACGTC. As protein: CASSSGLSYEQYV.